This T cell receptor beta chain is from a study of cytomegalovirus exposure and HLA in healthy donors. PCR used 60 Vbeta primers and 13 Jbeta primers. Generated by immunoSEQ multiplex PCR, the TCRdb table keeps only in-frame clones and is missing some. The sample has 99,000 or so clones, 60% to 85% seen once; the top ten hold roughly 5.4%. Per the germline V gene, CDR1 is SGHAT and CDR2 is FQNNGV. V trimming: 5 bases; J trimming: 4 bases; junction bases outside the gene matches: 0. The length of the CDR3 is 14 residues. V is TRBV11-2 and J is TRBJ2-1, with TRBD2 identical over 12 bases. This clonotype was sampled from a young woman in good health and CMV-seropositive. What was sequenced was PBMCs. The CDR3 region is CASSGLAGYNEQFF. CDR3 bases: TGTGCCAGCAGCGGACTAGCGGGGTACAATGAGCAGTTCTTC.